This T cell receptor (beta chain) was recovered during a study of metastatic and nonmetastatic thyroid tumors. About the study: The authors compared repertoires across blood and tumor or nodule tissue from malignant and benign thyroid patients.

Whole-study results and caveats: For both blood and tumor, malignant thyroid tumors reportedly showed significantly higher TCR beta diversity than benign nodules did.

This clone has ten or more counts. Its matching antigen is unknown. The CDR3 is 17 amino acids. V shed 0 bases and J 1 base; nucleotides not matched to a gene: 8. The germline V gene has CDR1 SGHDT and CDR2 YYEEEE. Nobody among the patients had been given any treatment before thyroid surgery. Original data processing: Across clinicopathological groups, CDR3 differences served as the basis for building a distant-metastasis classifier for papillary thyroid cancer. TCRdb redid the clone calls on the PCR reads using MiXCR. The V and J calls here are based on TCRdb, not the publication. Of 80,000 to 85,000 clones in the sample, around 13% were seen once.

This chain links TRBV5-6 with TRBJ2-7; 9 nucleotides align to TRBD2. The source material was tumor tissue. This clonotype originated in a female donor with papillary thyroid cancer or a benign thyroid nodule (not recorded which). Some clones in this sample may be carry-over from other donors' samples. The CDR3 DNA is TGTGCCAGCAGCTTGGCGTTAGCGGGAGTGGAATCCTACGAGCAGTACTTC. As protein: CASSLALAGVESYEQYF.